This TCR beta chain originates from a study of T cells in Graves' hyperthyroidism and ophthalmopathy. What was amplified from RNA transcripts were TCR beta CDR3 regions. The TCR CDR3 first-round RT-PCR relied on the HTBI primer set. TCRdb processed the multiplex PCR reads anew with MiXCR; each CDR3 protein has one entry. The sample has around 720,000 distinct CDR3 sequences, around 40% seen once; the top ten hold around 30%. The CDR3 is 18 amino acids. V was shortened by 5 bases and J by 16 bases, with 39 bases between the two germline ends. Germline values: CDR1 DFQATT, CDR2 SNEGSKA (reference sequence). Note on this clonotype: This clone may be a read error of a much larger clone one base away.

This chain uses TRBV20-1 with TRBJ1-5, with D possibly matching TRBD1 (5 bases). The receptor comes from a woman aged 40-49 years with Graves' hyperthyroidism. The sequenced sample was blood. Here the CDR3 reads CSAPYRFQSLVLPPTHHF. In DNA form, the CDR3 reads TGCAGTGCTCCCTACAGGTTTCAATCTCTAGTGCTTCCCCCGACTCACCATTTT.